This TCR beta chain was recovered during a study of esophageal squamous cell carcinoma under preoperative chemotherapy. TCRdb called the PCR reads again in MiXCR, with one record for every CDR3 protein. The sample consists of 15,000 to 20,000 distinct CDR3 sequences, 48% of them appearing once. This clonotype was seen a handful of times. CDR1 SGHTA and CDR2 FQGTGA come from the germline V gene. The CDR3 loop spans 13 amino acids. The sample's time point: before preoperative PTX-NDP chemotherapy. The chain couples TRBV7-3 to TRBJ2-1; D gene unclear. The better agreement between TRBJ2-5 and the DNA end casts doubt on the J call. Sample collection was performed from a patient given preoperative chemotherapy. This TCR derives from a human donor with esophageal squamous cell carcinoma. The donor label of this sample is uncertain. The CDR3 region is CASSFTRQETQYF. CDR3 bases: TGTGCCAGCAGCTTCACGCGCCAAGAGACCCAGTACTTC.